This T cell receptor (beta chain) was sequenced in a study of T cell responses to AZD1222 COVID-19 vaccine. Broader study findings: Following two doses of AZD1222, Spike-specific TCR breadth and depth rose. Sampling captured repertoires only after the peak T cell response.

Clones were sequenced by immunoSEQ multiplex PCR, and TCRdb holds only the in-frame ones, with some missing. The table has over 110,000 clones, roughly 92% seen once; the top ten hold 1.7%. The CDR3 spans 11 residues. Trimming left V 5 bases short and J 6 bases short, with 5 bases between. In regard to this clone: The antigen remains unidentified.

The sequence derives from an adult in good health. This sample comprised peripheral blood, obtained on day 0 of AZD1222 vaccination. The chain is built from TRBV12-3 or TRBV12-4 and TRBJ2-1; D uncertain. The CDR3 DNA sequence: TGTGCCAGCAGTCCTACCAATGAGCAGTTCTTC. Protein: CASSPTNEQFF.